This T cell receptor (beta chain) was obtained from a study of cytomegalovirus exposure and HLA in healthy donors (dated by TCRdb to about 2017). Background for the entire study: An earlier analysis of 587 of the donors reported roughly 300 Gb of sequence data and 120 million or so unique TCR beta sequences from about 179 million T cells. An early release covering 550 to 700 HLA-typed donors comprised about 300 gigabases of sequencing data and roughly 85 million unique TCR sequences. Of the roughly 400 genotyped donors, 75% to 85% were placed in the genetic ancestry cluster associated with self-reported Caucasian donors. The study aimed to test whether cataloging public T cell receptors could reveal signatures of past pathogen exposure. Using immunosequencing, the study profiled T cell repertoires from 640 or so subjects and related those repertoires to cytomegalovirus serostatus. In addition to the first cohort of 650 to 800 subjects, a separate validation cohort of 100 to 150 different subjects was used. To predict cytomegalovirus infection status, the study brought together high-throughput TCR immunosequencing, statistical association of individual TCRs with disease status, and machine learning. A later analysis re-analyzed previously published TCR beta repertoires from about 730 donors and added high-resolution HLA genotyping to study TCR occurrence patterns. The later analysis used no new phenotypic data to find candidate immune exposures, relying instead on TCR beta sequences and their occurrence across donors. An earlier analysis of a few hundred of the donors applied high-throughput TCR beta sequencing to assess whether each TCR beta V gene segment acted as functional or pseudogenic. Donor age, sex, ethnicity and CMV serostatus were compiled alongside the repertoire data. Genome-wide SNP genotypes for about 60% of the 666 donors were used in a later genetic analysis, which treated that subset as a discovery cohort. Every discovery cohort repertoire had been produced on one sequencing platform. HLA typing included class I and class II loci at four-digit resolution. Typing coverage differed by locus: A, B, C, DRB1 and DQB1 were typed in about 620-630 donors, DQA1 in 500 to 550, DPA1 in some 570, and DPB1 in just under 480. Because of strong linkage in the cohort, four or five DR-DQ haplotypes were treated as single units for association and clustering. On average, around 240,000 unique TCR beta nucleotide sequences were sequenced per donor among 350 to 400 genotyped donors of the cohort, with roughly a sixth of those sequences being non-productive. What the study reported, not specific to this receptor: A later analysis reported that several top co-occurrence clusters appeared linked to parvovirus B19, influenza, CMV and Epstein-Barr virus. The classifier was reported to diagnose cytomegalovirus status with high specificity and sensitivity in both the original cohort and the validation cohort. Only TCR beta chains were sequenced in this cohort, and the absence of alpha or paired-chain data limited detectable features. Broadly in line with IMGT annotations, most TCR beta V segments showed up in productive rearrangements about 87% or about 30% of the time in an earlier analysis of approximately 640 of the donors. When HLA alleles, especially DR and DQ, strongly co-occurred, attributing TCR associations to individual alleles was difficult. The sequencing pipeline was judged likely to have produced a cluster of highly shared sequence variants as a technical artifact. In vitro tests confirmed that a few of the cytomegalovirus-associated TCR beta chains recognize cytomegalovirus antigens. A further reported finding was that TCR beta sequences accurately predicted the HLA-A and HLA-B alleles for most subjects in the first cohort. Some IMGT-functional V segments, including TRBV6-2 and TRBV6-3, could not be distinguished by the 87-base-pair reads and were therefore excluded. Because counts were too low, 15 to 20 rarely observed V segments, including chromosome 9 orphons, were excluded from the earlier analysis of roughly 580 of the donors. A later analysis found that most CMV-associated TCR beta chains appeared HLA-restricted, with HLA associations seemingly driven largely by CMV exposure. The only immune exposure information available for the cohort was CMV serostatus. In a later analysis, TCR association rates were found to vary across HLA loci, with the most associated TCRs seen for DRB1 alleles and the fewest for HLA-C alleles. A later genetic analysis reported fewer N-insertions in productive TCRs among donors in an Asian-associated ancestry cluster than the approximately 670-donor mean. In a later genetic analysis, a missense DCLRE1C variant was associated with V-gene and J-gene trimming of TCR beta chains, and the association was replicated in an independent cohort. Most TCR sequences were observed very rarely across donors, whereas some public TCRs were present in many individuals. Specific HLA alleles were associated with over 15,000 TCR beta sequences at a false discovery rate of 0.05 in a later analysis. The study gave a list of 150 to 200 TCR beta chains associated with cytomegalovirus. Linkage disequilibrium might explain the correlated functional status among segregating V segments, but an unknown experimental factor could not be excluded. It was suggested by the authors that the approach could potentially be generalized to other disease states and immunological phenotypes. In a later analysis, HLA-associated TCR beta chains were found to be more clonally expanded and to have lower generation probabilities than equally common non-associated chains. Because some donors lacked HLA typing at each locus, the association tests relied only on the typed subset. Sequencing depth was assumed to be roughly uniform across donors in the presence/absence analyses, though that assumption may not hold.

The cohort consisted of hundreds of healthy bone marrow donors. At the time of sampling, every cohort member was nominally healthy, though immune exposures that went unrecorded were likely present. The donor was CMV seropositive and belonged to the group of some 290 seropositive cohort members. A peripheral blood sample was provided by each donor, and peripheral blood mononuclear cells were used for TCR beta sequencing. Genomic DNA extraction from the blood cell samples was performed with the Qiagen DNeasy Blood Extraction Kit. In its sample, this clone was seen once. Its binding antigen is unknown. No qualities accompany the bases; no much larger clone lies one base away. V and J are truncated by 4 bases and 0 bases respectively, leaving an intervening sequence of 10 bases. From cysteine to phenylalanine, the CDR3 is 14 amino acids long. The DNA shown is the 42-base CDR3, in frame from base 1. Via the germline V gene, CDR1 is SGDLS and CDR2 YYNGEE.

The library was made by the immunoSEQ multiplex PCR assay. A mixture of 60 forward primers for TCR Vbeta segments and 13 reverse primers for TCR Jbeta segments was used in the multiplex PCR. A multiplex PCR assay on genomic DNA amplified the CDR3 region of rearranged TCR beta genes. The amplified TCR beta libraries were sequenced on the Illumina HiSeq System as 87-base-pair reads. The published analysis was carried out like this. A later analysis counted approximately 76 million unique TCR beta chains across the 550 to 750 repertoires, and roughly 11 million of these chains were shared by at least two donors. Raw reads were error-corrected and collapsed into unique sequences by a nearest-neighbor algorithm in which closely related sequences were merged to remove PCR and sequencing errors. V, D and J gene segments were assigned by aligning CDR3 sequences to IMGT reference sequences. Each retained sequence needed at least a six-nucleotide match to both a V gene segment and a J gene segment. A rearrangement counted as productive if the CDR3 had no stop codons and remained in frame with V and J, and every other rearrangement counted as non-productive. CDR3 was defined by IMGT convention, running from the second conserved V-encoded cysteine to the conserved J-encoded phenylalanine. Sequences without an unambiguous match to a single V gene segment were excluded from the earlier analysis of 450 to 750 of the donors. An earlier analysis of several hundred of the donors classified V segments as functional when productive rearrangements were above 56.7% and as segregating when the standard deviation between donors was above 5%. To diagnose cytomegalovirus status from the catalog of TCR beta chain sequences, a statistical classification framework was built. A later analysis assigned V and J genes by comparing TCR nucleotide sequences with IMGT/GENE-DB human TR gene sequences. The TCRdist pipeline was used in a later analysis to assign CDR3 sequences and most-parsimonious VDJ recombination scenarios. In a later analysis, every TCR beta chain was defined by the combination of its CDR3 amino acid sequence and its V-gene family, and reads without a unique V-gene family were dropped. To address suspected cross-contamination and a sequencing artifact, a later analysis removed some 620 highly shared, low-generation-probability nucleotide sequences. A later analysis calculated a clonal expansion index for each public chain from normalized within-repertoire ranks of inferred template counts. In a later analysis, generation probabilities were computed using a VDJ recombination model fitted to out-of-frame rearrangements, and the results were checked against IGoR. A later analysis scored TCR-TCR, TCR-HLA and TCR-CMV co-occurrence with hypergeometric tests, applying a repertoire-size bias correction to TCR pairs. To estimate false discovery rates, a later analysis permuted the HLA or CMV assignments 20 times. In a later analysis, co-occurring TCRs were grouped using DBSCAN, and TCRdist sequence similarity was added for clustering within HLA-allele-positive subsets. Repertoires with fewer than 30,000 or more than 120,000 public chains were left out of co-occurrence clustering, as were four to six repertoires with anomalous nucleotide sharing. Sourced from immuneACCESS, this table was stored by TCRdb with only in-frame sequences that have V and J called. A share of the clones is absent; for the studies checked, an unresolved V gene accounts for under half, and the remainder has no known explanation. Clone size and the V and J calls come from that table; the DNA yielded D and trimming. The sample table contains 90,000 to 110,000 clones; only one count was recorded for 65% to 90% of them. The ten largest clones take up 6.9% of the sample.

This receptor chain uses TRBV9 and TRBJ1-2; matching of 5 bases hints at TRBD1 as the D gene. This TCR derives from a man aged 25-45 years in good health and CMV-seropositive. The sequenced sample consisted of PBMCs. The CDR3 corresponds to CASSKGVSNYGYTF. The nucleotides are TGTGCCAGCAGCAAAGGGGTCTCTAACTATGGCTACACCTTC.